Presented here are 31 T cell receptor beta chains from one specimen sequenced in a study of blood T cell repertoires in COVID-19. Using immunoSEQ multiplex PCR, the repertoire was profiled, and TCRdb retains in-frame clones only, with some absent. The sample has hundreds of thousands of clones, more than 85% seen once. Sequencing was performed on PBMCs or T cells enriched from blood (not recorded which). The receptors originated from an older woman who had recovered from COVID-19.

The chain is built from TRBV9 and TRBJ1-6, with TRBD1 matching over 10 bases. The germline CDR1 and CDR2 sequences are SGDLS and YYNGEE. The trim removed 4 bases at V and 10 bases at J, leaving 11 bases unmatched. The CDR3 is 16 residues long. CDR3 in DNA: TGTGCCAGCAGCCACCCCGGGACAGGGGAGGGGTCACCCCTCCACTTT. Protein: CASSHPGTGEGSPLHF.

The CDR3 sequence: CASSLATGVNTEAFF. The CDR3 DNA reads as TGTGCCAGCAGCCTGGCGACAGGGGTGAACACTGAAGCTTTCTTT. J is TRBJ1-1 and V is TRBV7-2, with TRBD1 identical over 8 bases. The CDR3 totals 15 residues. Germline V lookup: CDR1 SGHTA, CDR2 FQGNSA. The junction had 5 bases not matched to a gene; V was cut back by 5 bases and J by 0 bases.

This CDR3 is CASSTIARQGGQPQHF. The CDR3 coding sequence is TGTGCCAGTAGTACCATAGCCCGACAGGGAGGTCAGCCCCAGCATTTT. The rearrangement links TRBV19 to TRBJ1-5, with 7 bases aligning to TRBD1. The germline V gene encodes CDR1 LNHDA and CDR2 SQIVND (reference sequence). J gave up 6 bases and V 4 bases, and 12 bases lay outside the gene matches. This CDR3 region has 16 residues.

The CDR3 here is CASSPTGVSTQYF. As DNA, the CDR3 is TGTGCCAGCAGCCCTACAGGGGTTAGTACGCAGTATTTT. The rearrangement uses TRBV3-1 (or the pseudogene TRBV3-2) and TRBJ2-3, with 7 nucleotides matching TRBD1. The CDR3 is 13 residues long. The V gene end was trimmed by 4 bases and the J gene end by 8 bases; junction bases not matched to a gene: 6. CDR1 is LGHDT, CDR2 YNNKEL, per germline (reference sequence).

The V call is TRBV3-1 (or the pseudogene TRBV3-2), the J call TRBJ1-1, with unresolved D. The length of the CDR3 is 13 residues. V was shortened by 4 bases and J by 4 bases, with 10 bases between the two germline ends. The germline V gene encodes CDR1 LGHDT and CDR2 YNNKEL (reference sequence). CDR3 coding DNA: TGTGCCAGCAGCCCCCAACAGCTCACTGAAGCTTTCTTT. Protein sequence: CASSPQQLTEAFF.

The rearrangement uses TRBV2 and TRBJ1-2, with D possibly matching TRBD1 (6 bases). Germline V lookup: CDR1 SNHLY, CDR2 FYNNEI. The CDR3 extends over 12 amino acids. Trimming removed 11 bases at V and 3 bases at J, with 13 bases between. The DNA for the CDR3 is TGTGCCGCGCGGGGGGCCGACTATGGCTACACCTTC. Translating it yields CAARGADYGYTF.

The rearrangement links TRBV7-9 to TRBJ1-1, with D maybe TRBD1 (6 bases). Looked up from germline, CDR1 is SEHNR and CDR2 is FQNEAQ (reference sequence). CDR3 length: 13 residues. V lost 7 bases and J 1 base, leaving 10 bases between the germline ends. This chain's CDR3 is CASTAQGNTEAFF. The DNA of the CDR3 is TGTGCCAGCACCGCACAGGGGAACACTGAAGCTTTCTTT.

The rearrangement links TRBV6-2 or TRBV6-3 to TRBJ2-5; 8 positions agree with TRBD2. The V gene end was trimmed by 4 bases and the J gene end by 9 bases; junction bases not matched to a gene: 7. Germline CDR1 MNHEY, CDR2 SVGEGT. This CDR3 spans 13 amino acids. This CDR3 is CASSFGAGVAQYF. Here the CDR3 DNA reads TGTGCCAGCAGTTTTGGAGCGGGGGTGGCCCAGTACTTC.

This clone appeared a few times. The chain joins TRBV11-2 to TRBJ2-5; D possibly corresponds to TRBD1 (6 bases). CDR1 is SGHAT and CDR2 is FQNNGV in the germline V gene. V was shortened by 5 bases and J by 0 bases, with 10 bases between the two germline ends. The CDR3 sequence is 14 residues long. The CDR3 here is CASSRWDNQETQYF. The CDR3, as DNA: TGTGCCAGCAGCCGTTGGGACAACCAAGAGACCCAGTACTTC.

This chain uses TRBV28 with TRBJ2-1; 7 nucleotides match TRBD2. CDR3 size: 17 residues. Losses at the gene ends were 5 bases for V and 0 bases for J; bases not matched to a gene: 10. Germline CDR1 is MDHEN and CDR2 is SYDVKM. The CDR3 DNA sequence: TGTGCCAGCAGTGGGACGGGCGGGGGAGGCTCCTACAATGAGCAGTTCTTC. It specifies CASSGTGGGGSYNEQFF.

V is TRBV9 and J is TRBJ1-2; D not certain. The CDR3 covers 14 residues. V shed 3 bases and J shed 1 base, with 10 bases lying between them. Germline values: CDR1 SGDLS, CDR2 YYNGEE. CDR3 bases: TGTGCCAGCAGCGGAACTTTCCGTAACTATGGCTACACCTTC. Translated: CASSGTFRNYGYTF.

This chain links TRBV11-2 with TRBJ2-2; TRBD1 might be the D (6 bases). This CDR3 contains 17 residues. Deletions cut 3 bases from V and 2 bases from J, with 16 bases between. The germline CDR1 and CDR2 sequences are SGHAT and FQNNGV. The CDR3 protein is CASSFPAGTSNTGELFF. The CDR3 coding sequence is TGTGCCAGCAGCTTCCCCGCCGGGACAAGTAACACCGGGGAGCTGTTTTTT.

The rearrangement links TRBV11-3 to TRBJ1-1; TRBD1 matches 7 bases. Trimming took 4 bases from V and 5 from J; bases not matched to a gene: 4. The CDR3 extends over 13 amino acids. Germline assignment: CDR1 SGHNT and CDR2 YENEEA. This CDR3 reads CASSSDRETEAFF. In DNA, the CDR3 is TGTGCCAGCAGCTCCGACAGGGAAACTGAAGCTTTCTTT.

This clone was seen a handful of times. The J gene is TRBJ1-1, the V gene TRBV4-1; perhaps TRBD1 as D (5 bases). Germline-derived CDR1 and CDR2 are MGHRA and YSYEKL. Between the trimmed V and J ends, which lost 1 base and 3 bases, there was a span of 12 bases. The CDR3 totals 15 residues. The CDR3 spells CASSQGNGRDTEAFF. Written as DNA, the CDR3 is TGCGCCAGCAGCCAAGGGAACGGCAGGGACACTGAAGCTTTCTTT.

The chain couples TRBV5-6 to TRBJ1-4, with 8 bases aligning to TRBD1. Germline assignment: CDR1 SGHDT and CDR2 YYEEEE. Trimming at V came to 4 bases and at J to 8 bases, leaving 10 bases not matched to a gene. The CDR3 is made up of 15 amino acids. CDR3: CASSRAGGTGEKLFF. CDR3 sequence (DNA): TGTGCCAGCAGCCGCGCAGGGGGCACGGGGGAAAAACTGTTTTTT.

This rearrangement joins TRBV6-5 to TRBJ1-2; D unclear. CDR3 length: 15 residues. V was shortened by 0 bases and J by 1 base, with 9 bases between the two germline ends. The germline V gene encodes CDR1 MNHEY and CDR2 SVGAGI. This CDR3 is CASSYSGRINYGYTF. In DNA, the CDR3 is TGTGCCAGCAGTTACTCGGGCCGGATTAACTATGGCTACACCTTC.

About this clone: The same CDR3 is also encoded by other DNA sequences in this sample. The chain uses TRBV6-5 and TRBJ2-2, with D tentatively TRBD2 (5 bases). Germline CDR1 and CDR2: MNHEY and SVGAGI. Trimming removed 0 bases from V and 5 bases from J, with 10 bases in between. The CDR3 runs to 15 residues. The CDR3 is CASSYSPGGTGELFF. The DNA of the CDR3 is TGTGCCAGCAGTTACTCCCCGGGCGGGACCGGGGAGCTGTTTTTT.

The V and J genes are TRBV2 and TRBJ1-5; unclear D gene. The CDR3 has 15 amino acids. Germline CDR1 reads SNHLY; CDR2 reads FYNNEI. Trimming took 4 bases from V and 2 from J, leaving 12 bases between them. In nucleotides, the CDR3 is TGTGCCAGCAGTGCGAAGGTCCTAGGCAATCAGCCCCAGCATTTT. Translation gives CASSAKVLGNQPQHF.

The CDR3 sequence is CASSFVNLAGANTGELFF. CDR3 sequence (DNA): TGTGCCAGCAGCTTTGTAAACCTAGCGGGGGCGAACACCGGGGAGCTGTTTTTT. The genes are TRBV7-2 and TRBJ2-2; 10 nucleotides agree with TRBD2. V gave up 3 bases and J gave up 0 bases; unmatched junction bases: 7. The CDR3 covers 18 residues. Germline CDR1 SGHTA, CDR2 FQGNSA. Supplemented by reference TRBV7-2 and TRBJ2-2, the full variable domain reads GAGVSQSPSNKVTEKGKDVELRCDPISGHTALYWYRQSLGQGLEFLIYFQGNSAPDKSGLPSDRFSAERTGGSVSTLTIQRTQQEDSAVYLCASSFVNLAGANTGELFFGEGSRLTVL.

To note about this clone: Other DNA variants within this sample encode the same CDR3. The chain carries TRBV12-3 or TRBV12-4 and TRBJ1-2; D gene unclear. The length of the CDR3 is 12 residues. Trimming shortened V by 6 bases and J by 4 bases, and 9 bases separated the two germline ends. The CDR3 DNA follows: TGTGCCAGCAGCTTTTCAGGCTATGGCTACACCTTC. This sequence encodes CASSFSGYGYTF.

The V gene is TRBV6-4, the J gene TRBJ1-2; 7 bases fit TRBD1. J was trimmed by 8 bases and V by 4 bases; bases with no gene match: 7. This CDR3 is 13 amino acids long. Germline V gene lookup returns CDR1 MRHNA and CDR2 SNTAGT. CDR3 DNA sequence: TGTGCCAGCAGTGCCACAGGGGTGTGGGGCTACACCTTC. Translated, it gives CASSATGVWGYTF.

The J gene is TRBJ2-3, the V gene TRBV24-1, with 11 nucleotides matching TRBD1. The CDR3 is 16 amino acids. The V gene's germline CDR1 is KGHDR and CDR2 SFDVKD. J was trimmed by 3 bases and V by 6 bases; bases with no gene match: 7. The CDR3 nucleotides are TGTGCCACCAGTAGCCGGACAGGGGGCATAACAGATACGCAGTATTTT. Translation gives CATSSRTGGITDTQYF.

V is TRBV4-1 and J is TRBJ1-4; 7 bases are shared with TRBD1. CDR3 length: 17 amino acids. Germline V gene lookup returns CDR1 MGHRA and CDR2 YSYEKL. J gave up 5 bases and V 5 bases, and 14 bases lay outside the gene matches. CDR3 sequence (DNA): TGCGCCAGCAGCTGGAACACGAAAGCACAGGGGAATGAAAAACTGTTTTTT. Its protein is CASSWNTKAQGNEKLFF.

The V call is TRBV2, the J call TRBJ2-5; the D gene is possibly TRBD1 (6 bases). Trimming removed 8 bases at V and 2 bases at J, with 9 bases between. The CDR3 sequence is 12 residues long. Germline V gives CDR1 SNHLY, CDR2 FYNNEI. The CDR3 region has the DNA TGTGCCAGCCATGACAGGCAAGAGACCCAGTACTTC. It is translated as CASHDRQETQYF.

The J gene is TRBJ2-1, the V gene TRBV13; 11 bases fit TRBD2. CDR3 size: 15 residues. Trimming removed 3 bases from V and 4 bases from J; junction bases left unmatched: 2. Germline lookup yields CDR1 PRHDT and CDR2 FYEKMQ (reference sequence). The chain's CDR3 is CASSLGLADYNEQFF. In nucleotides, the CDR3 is TGTGCCAGCAGCTTGGGACTAGCGGATTACAATGAGCAGTTCTTC.

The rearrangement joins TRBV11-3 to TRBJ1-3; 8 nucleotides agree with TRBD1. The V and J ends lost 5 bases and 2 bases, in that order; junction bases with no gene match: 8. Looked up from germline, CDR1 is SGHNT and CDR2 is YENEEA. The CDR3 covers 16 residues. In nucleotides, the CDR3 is TGTGCCAGCAGCATGGGTTCGGGACAGGCTGGAAACACCATATATTTT. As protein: CASSMGSGQAGNTIYF.

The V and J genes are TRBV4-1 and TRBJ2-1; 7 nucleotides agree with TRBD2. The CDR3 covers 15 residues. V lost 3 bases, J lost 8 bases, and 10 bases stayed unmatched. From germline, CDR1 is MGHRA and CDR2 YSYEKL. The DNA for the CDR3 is TGCGCCAGCAGCCACCCTATAGGGAGGGGCGATGAGCAGTTCTTC. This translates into CASSHPIGRGDEQFF.

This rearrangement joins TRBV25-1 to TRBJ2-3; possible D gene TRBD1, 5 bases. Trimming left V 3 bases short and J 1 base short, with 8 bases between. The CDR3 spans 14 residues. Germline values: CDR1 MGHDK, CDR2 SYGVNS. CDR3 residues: CASSDDRGTDTQYF. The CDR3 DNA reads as TGTGCCAGCAGTGATGACAGAGGCACAGATACGCAGTATTTT.

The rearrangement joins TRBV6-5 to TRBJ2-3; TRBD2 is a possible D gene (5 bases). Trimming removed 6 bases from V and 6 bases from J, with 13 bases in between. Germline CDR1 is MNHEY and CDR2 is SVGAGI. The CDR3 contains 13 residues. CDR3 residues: CASRLKAADTQYF. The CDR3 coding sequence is TGTGCCAGCAGATTAAAAGCGGCGGATACGCAGTATTTT.

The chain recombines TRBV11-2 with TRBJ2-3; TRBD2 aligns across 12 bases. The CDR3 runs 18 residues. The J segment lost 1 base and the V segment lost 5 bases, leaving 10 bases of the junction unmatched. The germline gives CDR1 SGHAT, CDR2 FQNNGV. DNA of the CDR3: TGTGCCAGCAGCCTGCGACTAGCGGGGGCCCAAGGCACAGATACGCAGTATTTT. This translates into CASSLRLAGAQGTDTQYF.

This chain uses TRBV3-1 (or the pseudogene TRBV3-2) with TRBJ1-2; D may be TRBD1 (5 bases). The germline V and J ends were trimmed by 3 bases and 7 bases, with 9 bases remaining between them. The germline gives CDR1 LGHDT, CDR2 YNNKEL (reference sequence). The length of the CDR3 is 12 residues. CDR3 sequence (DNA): TGTGCCAGCAGCCACAGGGCTGGTGGCTACACCTTC. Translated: CASSHRAGGYTF.